Shown below are 13 T cell receptor beta chains from a single sample sequenced in a study of cytomegalovirus exposure and HLA in healthy donors. The PCR employed 60 Vbeta primers together with 13 Jbeta primers. Profiled with immunoSEQ multiplex PCR; TCRdb holds only in-frame clones, not every one. The sample yields roughly 98,000 clones, roughly two thirds seen once. Sequencing was done on a sample of PBMCs. The receptors were sampled from a man in his forties or fifties in good health and CMV-seronegative.

Of note for this clone: Other nucleotide sequences in the sample specify the same CDR3. The rearrangement links TRBV27 to TRBJ1-1; D remains ambiguous. This CDR3 is 14 amino acids long. From germline, CDR1 is MNHEY and CDR2 SMNVEV (reference sequence). The V gene lost 0 bases and the J gene lost 0 bases, with 5 bases spanning the gap. CDR3 in DNA: TGTGCCAGCAGTTTATCGTTCGTGAACACTGAAGCTTTCTTT. Protein product: CASSLSFVNTEAFF.

The chain recombines TRBV7-9 with TRBJ2-7, with D tentatively TRBD1 (5 bases). Between the trimmed V and J ends, which lost 2 bases and 5 bases, there was a span of 13 bases. The CDR3 sequence is 14 residues long. Germline CDR1 is SEHNR and CDR2 is FQNEAQ (reference sequence). Here the CDR3 reads CASSLKGLEHEQYF. The CDR3 bases are TGTGCCAGCAGCTTAAAGGGGCTAGAGCACGAGCAGTACTTC.

There are a few counts of this clone. This sequence joins TRBV7-6 and TRBJ1-2, with a weak D call TRBD1 (6 bases). The germline V gene encodes CDR1 SGHVS and CDR2 FNYEAQ. This CDR3 spans 14 amino acids. Trimming removed 3 bases from V and 7 bases from J, with 15 bases in between. For the CDR3, the DNA is TGTGCCAGCAGCTTGGGGGGGGACATCAGTGGCTACACCTTC. Translating it yields CASSLGGDISGYTF.

This chain connects TRBV6-1 to TRBJ1-1, with D maybe TRBD1 (5 bases). The germline V gene encodes CDR1 MNHNS and CDR2 SASEGT. The ends were cut back, 5 bases at V and 8 bases at J, with 9 bases in the middle. This CDR3 has 11 amino acids. The CDR3 nucleotides are TGTGCCAGCAGTTCCAACAGGGAAGCTTTCTTT. Translated, it gives CASSSNREAFF.

This clone came up once. Other DNA sequences of this sample code for an identical CDR3. The V and J genes are TRBV15 and TRBJ2-2; 8 positions match TRBD1. Germline V lookup: CDR1 LNHNV, CDR2 YYDKDF (reference sequence). There are 15 residues in the CDR3. V trimming: 0 bases; J trimming: 5 bases; junction bases outside the gene matches: 2. The CDR3 DNA follows: TGTGCCACCAGCAGAGACAGGGGGCGGACCGGGGAGCTGTTTTTT. This encodes CATSRDRGRTGELFF.

This clone was seen a handful of times. V is TRBV28 and J is TRBJ2-2, with 7 bases lining up with TRBD1. The ends lost 7 bases at V and 3 bases at J; junction bases unmatched: 5. Germline CDR1 MDHEN, CDR2 SYDVKM. The CDR3 spans 14 residues. The CDR3 region is CASKDRSDTGELFF. The CDR3 DNA reads as TGTGCCAGCAAGGACAGGTCGGACACCGGGGAGCTGTTTTTT. Looking up the rest from reference TRBV28 and TRBJ2-2 gives the full variable domain: DVKVTQSSRYLVKRTGEKVFLECVQDMDHENMFWYRQDPGLGLRLIYFSYDVKMKEKGDIPEGYSVSREKKERFSLILESASTNQTSMYLCASKDRSDTGELFFGEGSRLTVL.

The chain couples TRBV6-1 to TRBJ1-6; 11 nucleotides align to TRBD1. V lost 4 bases and J lost 8; bases outside the gene matches: 7. Germline lookup yields CDR1 MNHNS and CDR2 SASEGT. The CDR3 has 16 residues. CDR3 sequence reads: CASSALQDRGHSPLHF. The DNA of the CDR3 is TGTGCCAGCAGTGCCCTCCAGGACAGGGGGCATTCACCCCTCCACTTT.

The genes are TRBV29-1 and TRBJ1-1, with a weak D call TRBD1 (5 bases). The V gene's germline CDR1 is SQVTM and CDR2 ANQGSEA. Deletions cut 5 bases from V and 1 base from J, with 11 bases between. The CDR3 is 13 amino acids. The CDR3 spells CSVLRTPNTEAFF. The CDR3 DNA follows: TGCAGCGTTCTAAGGACACCGAACACTGAAGCTTTCTTT.

The genes are TRBV30 and TRBJ2-6, with TRBD2 as a possible D gene (7 bases). Trimming took off 4 bases at V and 4 bases at J, with 14 bases between the two ends. Germline V lookup: CDR1 GTSNPN, CDR2 SVGIG (reference sequence). The CDR3 runs 15 residues. CDR3: CAWKVGGPGANVLTF. CDR3 DNA: TGTGCCTGGAAGGTGGGGGGGCCAGGGGCCAACGTCCTGACTTTC.

This clone was seen only a few times. The chain carries TRBV7-9 and TRBJ1-2; 8 nucleotides match TRBD1. J lost 0 bases, V lost 4 bases, and 10 bases had no gene match. The germline V gene encodes CDR1 SEHNR and CDR2 FQNEAQ (reference sequence). The CDR3 totals 17 residues. In DNA, the CDR3 is TGTGCCAGCAGCTCAGGGGGCCTAGGAAATCCTAACTATGGCTACACCTTC. As protein: CASSSGGLGNPNYGYTF.

This sequence joins TRBV9 and TRBJ2-1, with 7 bases fitting TRBD1. The CDR3 covers 14 residues. Looked up from germline, CDR1 is SGDLS and CDR2 is YYNGEE. The J segment lost 3 bases and the V segment lost 6 bases, leaving 6 bases of the junction unmatched. The CDR3: CASTTGAIYNEQFF. The CDR3 DNA follows: TGTGCCAGCACCACAGGGGCGATCTACAATGAGCAGTTCTTC.

This chain uses TRBV20-1 with TRBJ1-1, with D hard to call. Germline-derived CDR1 and CDR2 are DFQATT and SNEGSKA (reference sequence). With 8 bases removed from V and 1 base from J, the gap between germline ends came to 8 bases. This CDR3 comprises 11 residues. The CDR3, as DNA: TGCAGTACAACCTGGAACACTGAAGCTTTCTTT. It specifies CSTTWNTEAFF.

The chain has TRBV4-1 and TRBJ2-7, with 12 bases lining up with TRBD2. The CDR3 loop spans 17 amino acids. J was trimmed by 2 bases and V by 1 base; bases with no gene match: 6. The germline gives CDR1 MGHRA, CDR2 YSYEKL. CDR3 sequence reads: CASSQGVLAGGTYEQYF. The DNA for the CDR3 is TGCGCCAGCAGCCAAGGGGTTCTAGCGGGAGGGACCTACGAGCAGTACTTC.